The present T cell receptor (beta chain) was sequenced within a study of OX40 agonist ivuxolimab in advanced cancers. The wider study: Dose-escalation subjects each had hepatocellular carcinoma, melanoma, renal cell or head and neck cancer.

Peripheral blood came from all dose cohorts at three timepoints. General study points: CD4+ and CD8+ blood T cells expanded clonally by week 6 at 0.1 to 3.0 mg/kg.

On this clone itself: The antigen remains unidentified.

The protocol was immunoSEQ multiplex PCR, while the TCRdb copy is restricted to in-frame clones and leaves out a portion. The sample lists about 83,000 clones; 92% were seen once. The germline V gene encodes CDR1 ENHRY and CDR2 SYGVKD. The ends lost 8 bases at V and 0 bases at J; junction bases unmatched: 5. The CDR3 sequence is 15 residues long. This sequence was found in an adult with an advanced solid tumor such as melanoma, head and neck, liver or kidney cancer. Sample: CD4+ or CD8+ T cells sorted from blood, taken in a trial of the OX40 agonist ivuxolimab. This rearrangement joins TRBV10-3 to TRBJ1-2, with 11 nucleotides matching TRBD1. The CDR3 loop is CAIGQGAIANYGYTF. The CDR3 coding sequence is TGTGCCATCGGACAGGGGGCTATAGCTAACTATGGCTACACCTTC.